This passage covers 22 T cell receptor beta chains from one sample sequenced in a study of blood T cell repertoires in COVID-19. The table came from immunoSEQ multiplex PCR; TCRdb's copy has only in-frame clones and leaves some out. Of about 250,000 clones listed, around 87% are singletons. The sample comprised PBMCs or T cells enriched from blood (not recorded which). The source is a woman between 50 and 59 years old who had recovered from COVID-19.

The genes are TRBV5-1 and TRBJ1-4; D is undetermined. This CDR3 has 18 residues. From germline, CDR1 is SGHRS and CDR2 YFSETQ. V lost 3 bases and J lost 3, with 21 bases in between. CDR3 nucleotides: TGCGCCAGCAGCTCAGCCCTACCAAACAGAGCCCCTAATGAAAAACTGTTTTTT. Amino acids: CASSSALPNRAPNEKLFF.

The chain is built from TRBV10-3 and TRBJ2-7; 12 nucleotides agree with TRBD2. Looked up from germline, CDR1 is ENHRY and CDR2 is SYGVKD. J lost 7 bases, V lost 5 bases, and 6 bases had no gene match. This CDR3 has 14 residues. CDR3 DNA sequence: TGTGCCATCAGTAGACTAGCGGGAGTTGAAGAGCAGTACTTC. It is translated as CAISRLAGVEEQYF.

V is TRBV28 and J is TRBJ1-4; 8 positions match TRBD1. In germline, CDR1 is MDHEN, CDR2 SYDVKM. The CDR3 consists of 16 residues. After removal of 4 bases from V and 5 bases from J, the junction contained 9 bases not matched to a gene. As DNA, the CDR3 is TGTGCCAGCAGTTATGAAATCCGGGACAGGAATGAAAAACTGTTTTTT. Translated, it gives CASSYEIRDRNEKLFF.

The sample holds a few counts of this clone. As DNA, the CDR3 is TGCAGTGTTCCCTCGGACTATGGCTACACCTTC. Its protein product is CSVPSDYGYTF. The V call is TRBV20-1, the J call TRBJ1-2; no clear D. The germline V gene has CDR1 DFQATT and CDR2 SNEGSKA (reference sequence). The ends were cut back, 7 bases at V and 3 bases at J, with 9 bases in the middle. This CDR3 has 11 residues.

This chain connects TRBV5-4 to TRBJ2-5; maybe TRBD2 (6 bases). The CDR3 is 14 residues long. Germline CDR1 reads SGHNT; CDR2 reads YYREEE (reference sequence). V lost 1 base, J lost 5 bases, and 12 bases lay in between. DNA of the CDR3: TGTGCCAGCAGCTTGAAGGACTACTTGGAGACCCAGTACTTC. Translating gives CASSLKDYLETQYF.

The chain couples TRBV6-1 to TRBJ2-5, with TRBD1 matching 8 bases. Trimming at V came to 2 bases and at J to 4 bases, leaving 6 bases not matched to a gene. The CDR3 has 15 amino acids. Germline V gene data show CDR1 as MNHNS and CDR2 as SASEGT. The CDR3 sequence: CASSEQGAVGETQYF. CDR3 sequence (DNA): TGTGCCAGCAGTGAACAGGGGGCCGTGGGAGAGACCCAGTACTTC.

CDR3 loop: CASSLAGGTEAFF. The CDR3 DNA reads TGTGCCAGCAGTCTCGCAGGGGGCACTGAAGCTTTCTTT. The chain recombines TRBV3-1 (or the pseudogene TRBV3-2) with TRBJ1-1; 7 bases are a match to TRBD1. This CDR3 has 13 residues. V trimming: 6 bases; J trimming: 4 bases; junction bases outside the gene matches: 5. CDR1 and CDR2 from the germline V gene are LGHDT and YNNKEL (reference sequence).

The V gene is TRBV5-8, the J gene TRBJ1-1; D is possibly TRBD1 (5 bases). CDR3 size: 14 residues. V lost 5 bases to trimming and J lost 1 base, with 12 bases between them. Germline values: CDR1 SGHTS, CDR2 YDEGEE. The CDR3 DNA reads as TGTGCCAGCAGATGGGGCGGTTCGAACACTGAAGCTTTCTTT. This sequence encodes CASRWGGSNTEAFF.

V usage is TRBV5-1 and J usage is TRBJ1-1; 7 bases align to TRBD1. The CDR3 totals 15 residues. The V gene's germline CDR1 is SGHRS and CDR2 YFSETQ. V shed 4 bases and J 0 bases; nucleotides not matched to a gene: 6. The DNA of the CDR3 is TGCGCCAGCAGCCTTTTAGGGGGCTTGAACACTGAAGCTTTCTTT. It translates to CASSLLGGLNTEAFF.

This clone was seen just once. The V and J genes are TRBV27 and TRBJ2-2; 10 bases are shared with TRBD2. The CDR3 is 15 residues long. With V trimmed by 4 bases and J by 6 bases, 5 bases remained unmatched. Germline-derived CDR1 and CDR2 are MNHEY and SMNVEV (reference sequence). For the CDR3, the DNA is TGTGCCAGCAGTTATAGCGGGAGGCTAGCCGGGGAGCTGTTTTTT. Encoded protein: CASSYSGRLAGELFF.

This clone was recorded only once. The V and J genes are TRBV7-9 and TRBJ1-3; maybe TRBD1 (5 bases). Trimming shortened V by 4 bases and J by 0 bases, and 7 bases separated the two germline ends. The CDR3 is 14 residues long. The germline gives CDR1 SEHNR, CDR2 FQNEAQ (reference sequence). In DNA, the CDR3 is TGTGCCAGCAGCTCGACAGTCTCTGGAAACACCATATATTTT. Translation: CASSSTVSGNTIYF.

The V call is TRBV6-5, the J call TRBJ1-2, with 7 nucleotides matching TRBD1. The CDR3 sequence is 13 residues long. Looked up from germline, CDR1 is MNHEY and CDR2 is SVGAGI. V gave up 7 bases and J gave up 4 bases; unmatched junction bases: 6. Here the CDR3 DNA reads TGTGCCAGCAAGGTAGCAGGGGGCTATGGCTACACCTTC. It yields the protein CASKVAGGYGYTF.

CDR3 DNA sequence: TGTGCCGGCAGACCTGGACTGGGCGGGAGCTCCTATAATTCACCCCTCCACTTT. This gives the protein CAGRPGLGGSSYNSPLHF. This chain connects TRBV30 to TRBJ1-6; D remains ambiguous. Germline V gene data show CDR1 as GTSNPN and CDR2 as SVGIG (reference sequence). The germline V and J ends were trimmed by 8 bases and 0 bases, with 23 bases remaining between them. The CDR3 is made up of 18 amino acids.

The rearrangement links TRBV3-1 (or the pseudogene TRBV3-2) to TRBJ2-3; 7 nucleotides line up with TRBD2. CDR1 LGHDT and CDR2 YNNKEL come from the germline V gene (reference sequence). The CDR3 has 13 residues. With V trimmed by 6 bases and J by 3 bases, 3 bases remained unmatched. CDR3 region: CASRRTSTDTQYF. The CDR3 DNA is TGTGCCAGCAGGCGGACTAGTACAGATACGCAGTATTTT.

This clone was seen only once. The rearrangement links TRBV10-3 to TRBJ2-1; 9 nucleotides line up with TRBD2. Germline V gene sequence: CDR1 ENHRY, CDR2 SYGVKD. V trimming: 11 bases; J trimming: 5 bases; junction bases outside the gene matches: 10. This CDR3 is 14 amino acids long. CDR3: CASEREEGNNEQFF. DNA of the CDR3: TGTGCCTCCGAGCGGGAGGAGGGGAACAATGAGCAGTTCTTC.

V gene TRBV6-1 combines with J gene TRBJ1-5; D remains ambiguous. The germline gives CDR1 MNHNS, CDR2 SASEGT. V was shortened by 0 bases and J by 9 bases, with 12 bases between the two germline ends. The CDR3 extends over 14 amino acids. The CDR3 loop is CASSEAQAVAPQHF. The CDR3 DNA is TGTGCCAGCAGTGAAGCGCAGGCCGTCGCGCCCCAGCATTTT.

The chain uses TRBV19 and TRBJ2-1; the match to TRBD2 covers 13 bases. The J segment lost 4 bases and the V segment lost 4 bases, leaving 4 bases of the junction unmatched. The CDR3 length is 16 residues. Germline CDR1 and CDR2: LNHDA and SQIVND (reference sequence). CDR3 nucleotide sequence: TGTGCCAGTAGTACCCGGACTAGCGGGAGTTACAATGAGCAGTTCTTC. Its protein product is CASSTRTSGSYNEQFF.

V usage is TRBV28 and J usage is TRBJ1-1; the D is unclear. This CDR3 region has 14 residues. Trimming left V 7 bases short and J 1 base short, with 13 bases between. CDR1 MDHEN and CDR2 SYDVKM come from the germline V gene. The CDR3 here is CASTIIAGNTEAFF. The DNA of the CDR3 is TGTGCCAGCACCATAATTGCGGGGAACACTGAAGCTTTCTTT.

The rearrangement links TRBV20-1 to TRBJ1-1; D possibly corresponds to TRBD1 (5 bases). V lost 6 bases to trimming and J lost 8 bases, with 10 bases between them. CDR1 is DFQATT, CDR2 SNEGSKA, per germline (reference sequence). The CDR3 is 10 amino acids. DNA of the CDR3: TGCAGTGCCATGACAGAAGAAGCTTTCTTT. Translating gives CSAMTEEAFF.

The chain has TRBV30 and TRBJ2-7; the D is unclear. There are 11 residues in the CDR3. Trimming took off 0 bases at V and 5 bases at J, with 5 bases between the two ends. CDR1 and CDR2 from the germline V gene are GTSNPN and SVGIG (reference sequence). The DNA for the CDR3 is TGTGCCTGGAGTGTTAATAACGAGCAGTACTTC. Translated: CAWSVNNEQYF.

The J gene is TRBJ1-2, the V gene TRBV29-1; 7 nucleotides agree with TRBD1. Germline V gene lookup returns CDR1 SQVTM and CDR2 ANQGSEA. The CDR3 runs to 11 residues. The junction had 4 bases not matched to a gene; V was cut back by 6 bases and J by 6 bases. The CDR3 region is CSVQGNDGYTF. The CDR3 coding sequence is TGCAGCGTACAGGGGAATGATGGCTACACCTTC.

The chain links TRBV5-1 to TRBJ2-4; 9 nucleotides align to TRBD2. The CDR3 contains 20 residues. Germline values: CDR1 SGHRS, CDR2 YFSETQ. Trimming took 4 bases from V and 0 from J; bases not matched to a gene: 17. The CDR3 DNA is TGCGCCAGCAGCACCTCCTTGTCAGCTAGCGGGATCTTAGCCAAAAACATTCAGTACTTC. This encodes CASSTSLSASGILAKNIQYF.